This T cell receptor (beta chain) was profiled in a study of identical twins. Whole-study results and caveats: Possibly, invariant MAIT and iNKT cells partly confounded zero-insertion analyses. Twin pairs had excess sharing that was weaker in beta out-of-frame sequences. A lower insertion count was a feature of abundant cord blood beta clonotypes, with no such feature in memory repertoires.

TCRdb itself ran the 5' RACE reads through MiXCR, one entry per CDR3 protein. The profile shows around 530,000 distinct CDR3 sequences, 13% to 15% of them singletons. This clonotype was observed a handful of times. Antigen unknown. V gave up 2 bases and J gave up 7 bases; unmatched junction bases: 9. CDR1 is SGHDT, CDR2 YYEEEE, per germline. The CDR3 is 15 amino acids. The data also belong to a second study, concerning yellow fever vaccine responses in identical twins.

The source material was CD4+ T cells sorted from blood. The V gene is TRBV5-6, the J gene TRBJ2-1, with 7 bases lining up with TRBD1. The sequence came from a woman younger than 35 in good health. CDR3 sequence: CASSLQGPDRNEQFF. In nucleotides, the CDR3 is TGTGCCAGCAGCTTACAGGGGCCCGATCGGAATGAGCAGTTCTTC. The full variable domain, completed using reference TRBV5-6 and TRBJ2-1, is DAGVTQSPTHLIKTRGQQVTLRCSPKSGHDTVSWYQQALGQGPQFIFQYYEEEERQRGNFPDRFSGHQFPNYSSELNVNALLLGDSALYLCASSLQGPDRNEQFFGPGTRLTVL.